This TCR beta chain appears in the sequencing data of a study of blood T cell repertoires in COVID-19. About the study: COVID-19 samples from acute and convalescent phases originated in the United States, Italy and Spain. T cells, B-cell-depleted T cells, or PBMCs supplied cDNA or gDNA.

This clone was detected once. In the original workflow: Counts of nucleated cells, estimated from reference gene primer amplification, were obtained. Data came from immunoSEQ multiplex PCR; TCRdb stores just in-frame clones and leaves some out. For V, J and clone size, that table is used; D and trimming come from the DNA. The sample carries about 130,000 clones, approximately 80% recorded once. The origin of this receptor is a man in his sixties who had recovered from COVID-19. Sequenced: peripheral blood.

The CDR3, as DNA: TGTGCCAGCAGTTACTCGAGAGGGAACACTGAAGCTTTCTTT. The encoded protein is CASSYSRGNTEAFF. This chain connects TRBV6-5 to TRBJ1-1; D not certain. Germline values: CDR1 MNHEY, CDR2 SVGAGI. V lost 0 bases and J lost 1, with 6 bases in between. The CDR3 length is 14 residues.